The entry that follows covers one T cell receptor beta chain sequence. The data were taken from a study of Ad26.COV2.S vaccination and SARS-CoV-2 variants. The germline gives CDR1 SEHNR, CDR2 FQNEAQ (reference sequence). The CDR3 totals 16 residues. Between the trimmed V and J ends, which lost 5 bases and 1 base, there was a span of 17 bases. Only in-frame clones appear in the TCRdb table, and some are missing; sequencing was by immunoSEQ multiplex PCR. The sample records about 400,000 clones, around 92% being singletons. The treatment here: some 20 received Ad26.COV2.S at low or high dose, single or two shots; about 5 received placebo; per-sample allocation not given. Sampling occurred on day 63 after the first vaccine or placebo injection.

The sequence came from a person aged 18 to 65 who received the Ad26.COV2.S COVID-19 vaccine or a placebo. The chain joins TRBV7-9 to TRBJ1-1; D not certain. The sample here was peripheral blood, taken in a trial of Ad26.COV2.S vaccine versus placebo. Written as DNA, the CDR3 is TGTGCCAGCAGCCTGAGTTCGGGGAAGGGGAACACTGAAGCTTTCTTT. This sequence encodes CASSLSSGKGNTEAFF. The full variable domain, completed using reference TRBV7-9 and TRBJ1-1, is DTGVSQNPRHKITKRGQNVTFRCDPISEHNRLYWYRQTLGQGPEFLTYFQNEAQLEKSRLLSDRFSAERPKGSFSTLEIQRTEQGDSAMYLCASSLSSGKGNTEAFFGQGTRLTVV.